The clone carrying this T cell receptor beta chain has only a few counts. Its antigen remains unidentified. Trimming stripped 7 bases from V and 3 bases from J, with 13 bases between. Germline loops: CDR1 MNHNS, CDR2 SASEGT. The CDR3 has 13 amino acids. This record comes from a study of T cells after yellow fever vaccination. Overall study findings and caveats: It was a weaker secondary response, yet one that peaked faster, at day 5 versus 15. Most clones from primary vaccination were detected again post-booster (96% CD4, roughly 90% CD8).

TCRdb ran MiXCR on the 5' RACE reads and lists one entry per CDR3 protein. The sample contains about 430,000 distinct CDR3 sequences, around 20% of which appear only once. This rearrangement joins TRBV6-1 to TRBJ2-7; a possible D gene is TRBD1 (6 bases). The sequence was collected from a man aged 18 to 30 who received the YFV17D yellow fever vaccine. The sequencing used PBMCs, collected before the yellow fever booster vaccination. CDR3 sequence (DNA): TGTGCCAGCACCTGGACAGCTGACTACGAGCAGTACTTC. Its protein is CASTWTADYEQYF.